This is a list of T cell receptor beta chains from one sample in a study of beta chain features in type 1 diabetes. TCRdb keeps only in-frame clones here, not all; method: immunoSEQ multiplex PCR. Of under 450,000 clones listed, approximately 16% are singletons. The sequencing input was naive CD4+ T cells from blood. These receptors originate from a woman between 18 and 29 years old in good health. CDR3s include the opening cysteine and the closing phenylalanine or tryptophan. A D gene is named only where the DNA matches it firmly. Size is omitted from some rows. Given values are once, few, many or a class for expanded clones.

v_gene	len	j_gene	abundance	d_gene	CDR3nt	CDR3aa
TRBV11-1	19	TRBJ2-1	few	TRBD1	TGTGCCAGCAGCCAGCAGCGGGACAGGGTAGAGCGGTCCTACAATGAGCAGTTCTTC	CASSQQRDRVERSYNEQFF
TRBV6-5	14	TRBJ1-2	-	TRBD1	TGTGCCAGCAGATCCGGGACAGTGAACTATGGCTACACCTTC	CASRSGTVNYGYTF
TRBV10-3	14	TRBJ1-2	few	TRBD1	TGTGCCATCAGTGAGGGCACAGGGGGCTATGGCTACACCTTC	CAISEGTGGYGYTF
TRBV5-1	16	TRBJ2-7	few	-	TGCGCCAGCAGCTTGTTCCCAGACAGGTCACAATACGAGCAGTACTTC	CASSLFPDRSQYEQYF
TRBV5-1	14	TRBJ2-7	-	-	TGCGCCAGCACCTTGGAGCCACTAACCTACGAGCAGTACTTC	CASTLEPLTYEQYF
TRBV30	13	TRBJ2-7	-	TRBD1	TGTGCCTGGAGTGGACAGGGGGCGAGGGAGCAGTACTTC	CAWSGQGAREQYF
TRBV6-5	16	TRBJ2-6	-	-	TGTGCCAGCAGTTCTGACAGCAGCTCTGGGGCCAACGTCCTGACTTTC	CASSSDSSSGANVLTF
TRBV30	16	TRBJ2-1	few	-	TGTGCCTGGAGTGGATATACTAGGGGGGGCTACAATGAGCAGTTCTTC	CAWSGYTRGGYNEQFF
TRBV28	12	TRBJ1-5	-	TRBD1	TGTGCCACCCAGGGGGGCAATCAGCCCCAGCATTTT	CATQGGNQPQHF
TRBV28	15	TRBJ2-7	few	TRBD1	TGTGCCAGCAGTCCATCCGGGGACAGGCCCTACGAGCAGTACTTC	CASSPSGDRPYEQYF
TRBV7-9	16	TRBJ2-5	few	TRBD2	TGTGCCAGCAGCTTACGGAGCAGCGGGAGGTCGGAGACCCAGTACTTC	CASSLRSSGRSETQYF
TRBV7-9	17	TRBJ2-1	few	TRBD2	TGTGCCAGCAGCTTAGGGATAGCGGGAGAGGGCTACAATGAGCAGTTCTTC	CASSLGIAGEGYNEQFF
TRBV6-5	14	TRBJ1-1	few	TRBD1	TGTGCCAGCAGAGCCCAGGGGGACCACACTGAAGCTTTCTTT	CASRAQGDHTEAFF
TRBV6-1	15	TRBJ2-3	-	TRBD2	TGTGCCAGCAGGCCCGGGACTAGCGGGCCAGATACGCAGTATTTT	CASRPGTSGPDTQYF
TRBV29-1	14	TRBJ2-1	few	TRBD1	TGCAGCGTGTGGACAGGGCGCCTCTACAATGAGCAGTTCTTC	CSVWTGRLYNEQFF
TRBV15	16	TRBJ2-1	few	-	TGTGCCACCAGCAGGCTGAATCCAGGACTCGGCGATGAGCAGTTCTTC	CATSRLNPGLGDEQFF
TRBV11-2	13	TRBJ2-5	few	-	TGTGCCAGCAGCTTAGATAGCAAAGAGACCCAGTACTTC	CASSLDSKETQYF
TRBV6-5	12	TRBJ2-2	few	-	TGTGCCGCCCAGGGGTGGGACGGGGAGCTGTTTTTT	CAAQGWDGELFF
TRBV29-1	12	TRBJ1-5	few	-	TGCAGCGTTTGGCAGAGCGGTCAGCCCCAGCATTTT	CSVWQSGQPQHF
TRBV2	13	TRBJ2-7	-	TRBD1	TGTGCCAGCTTAACCGGGACAGGCTACGAGCAGTACTTC	CASLTGTGYEQYF
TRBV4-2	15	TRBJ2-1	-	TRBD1	TGTGCCAGCAGCCAAGATACAGGGGGACACAATGAGCAGTTCTTC	CASSQDTGGHNEQFF
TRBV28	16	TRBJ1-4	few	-	TGTGCCAGCTGTCCCCCTCCGGGACACGGCAGTGAAAAACTGTTTTTT	CASCPPPGHGSEKLFF
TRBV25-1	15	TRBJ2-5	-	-	TGTGCCAGCAGTGATCCGACTCTGTACCAAGAGACCCAGTACTTC	CASSDPTLYQETQYF
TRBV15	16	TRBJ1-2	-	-	TGTGCCACCAGCCCCTGGGGGCAAGGCTCGGCGGTGGGCTACACCTTC	CATSPWGQGSAVGYTF
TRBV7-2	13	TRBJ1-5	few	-	TGTGCCAGCAGCTCGGCAGGGCCTGGGGCCCAGCATTTT	CASSSAGPGAQHF
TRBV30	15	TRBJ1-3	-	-	TGTGCCTGGAGTGTGGGGGCGAGCTCTGGAAACACCATATATTTT	CAWSVGASSGNTIYF
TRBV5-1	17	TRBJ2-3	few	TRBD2	TGCGCCAGCAGCCCGCGGGTAGGAGCGGGAGACGGGGATACGCAGTATTTT	CASSPRVGAGDGDTQYF
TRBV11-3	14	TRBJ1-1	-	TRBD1	TGTGCCAGCAGCTTAGAGACAGGGAGCACTGAAGCTTTCTTT	CASSLETGSTEAFF
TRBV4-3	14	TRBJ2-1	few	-	TGCGCCAGCAGCCAAGACGGGGTATTGAATGAGCAGTTCTTC	CASSQDGVLNEQFF
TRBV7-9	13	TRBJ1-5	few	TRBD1	TGTGCCAGCAGCTTCCAGGGGGATCAGCCCCAGCATTTT	CASSFQGDQPQHF
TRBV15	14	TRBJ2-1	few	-	TGTGCCACCAGCAGAGAGGTAGTTGTCAATGAGCAGTTCTTC	CATSREVVVNEQFF
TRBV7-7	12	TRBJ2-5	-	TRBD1	TGTGCCACCACAGGGGGCGGGGAGACCCAGTACTTC	CATTGGGETQYF
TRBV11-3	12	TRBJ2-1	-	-	TGTGCCAGCGGGACACAGTACAATGAGCAGTTCTTC	CASGTQYNEQFF
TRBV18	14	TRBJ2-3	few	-	TGTGCCAGCTCGCCTCGAGTCCAAGCAGATACGCAGTATTTT	CASSPRVQADTQYF
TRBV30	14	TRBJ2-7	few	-	TGTGCTCGGAAGGGCGGGACCGTCGGTGGAGAGCAGTACTTC	CARKGGTVGGEQYF
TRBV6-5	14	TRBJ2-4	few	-	TGTGCCAGCAGTTATGCGTGGGCCAAAAACATTCAGTACTTC	CASSYAWAKNIQYF
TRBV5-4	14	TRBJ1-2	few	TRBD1	TGTGCCAGCAGCACGCCCGACAGGGGGGATGGCTACACCTTC	CASSTPDRGDGYTF
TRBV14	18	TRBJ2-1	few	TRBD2	TGTGCCAGCAGCCAAATCCAAGGGACTACTAGGCTGTACAATGAGCAGTTCTTC	CASSQIQGTTRLYNEQFF
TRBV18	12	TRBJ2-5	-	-	TGTGCCAGCTCACCGGACAGCGAGACCCAGTACTTC	CASSPDSETQYF
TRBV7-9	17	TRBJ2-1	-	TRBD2	TGTGCCAGCAGCTTCACTAGCGGGAGGCCTGGAAACAATGAGCAGTTCTTC	CASSFTSGRPGNNEQFF
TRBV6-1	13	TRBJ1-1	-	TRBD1	TGTGCCAGCAGTGGACAGGGGAGGACTGAAGCTTTCTTT	CASSGQGRTEAFF
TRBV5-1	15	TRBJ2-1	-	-	TGCGCCAGCAGCACAGGAGGGAGCTCCTACAATGAGCAGTTCTTC	CASSTGGSSYNEQFF
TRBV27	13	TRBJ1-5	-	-	TGTGCCAGCAGTCCCGACAGAGATCAGCCCCAGCATTTT	CASSPDRDQPQHF
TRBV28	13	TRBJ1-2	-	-	TGTGCCAGCAGTGTCCACAGGTCCTATGGCTACACCTTC	CASSVHRSYGYTF
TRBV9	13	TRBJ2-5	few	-	TGTGCCAGCAGCTCGACAGTAGGAGAGACCCAGTACTTC	CASSSTVGETQYF
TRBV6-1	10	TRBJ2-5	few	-	TGTGCCAGTCATCAAGAGACCCAGTACTTC	CASHQETQYF
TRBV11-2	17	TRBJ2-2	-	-	TGTGCCAGCACCCCCTGGTCAGGTAGCGCGAACACCGGGGAGCTGTTTTTT	CASTPWSGSANTGELFF
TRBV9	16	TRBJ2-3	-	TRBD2	TGTGCCAGCAGCACGCTGCTAGCGGGAGCTGCAGATACGCAGTATTTT	CASSTLLAGAADTQYF
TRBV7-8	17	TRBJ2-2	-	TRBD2	TGTGCCAGCAGTCAGGCGGGGGGGACTAGAGGAACCGGGGAGCTGTTTTTT	CASSQAGGTRGTGELFF
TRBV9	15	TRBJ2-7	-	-	TGTGCCAGCAGCGTAGGTCAGAGGGGGATAGGCGAGCAGTACTTC	CASSVGQRGIGEQYF
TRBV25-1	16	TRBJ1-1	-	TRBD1	TGTGCCAGCAGTGAACTTCCGGGACAGGGATACACTGAAGCTTTCTTT	CASSELPGQGYTEAFF